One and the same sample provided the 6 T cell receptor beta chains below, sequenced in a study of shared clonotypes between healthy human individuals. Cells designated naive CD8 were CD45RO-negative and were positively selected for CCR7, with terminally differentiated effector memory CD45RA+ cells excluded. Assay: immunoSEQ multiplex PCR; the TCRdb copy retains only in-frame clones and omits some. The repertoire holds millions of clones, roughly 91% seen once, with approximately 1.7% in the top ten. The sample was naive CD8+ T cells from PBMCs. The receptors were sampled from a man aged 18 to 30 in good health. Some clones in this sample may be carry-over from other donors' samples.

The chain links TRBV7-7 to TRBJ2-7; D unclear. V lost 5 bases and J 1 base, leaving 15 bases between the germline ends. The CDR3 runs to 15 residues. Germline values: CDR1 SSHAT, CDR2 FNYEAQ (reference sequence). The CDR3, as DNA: TGTGCCAGCAGCCCAGGTCCCGGTTCATCCTACGAGCAGTACTTC. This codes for CASSPGPGSSYEQYF.

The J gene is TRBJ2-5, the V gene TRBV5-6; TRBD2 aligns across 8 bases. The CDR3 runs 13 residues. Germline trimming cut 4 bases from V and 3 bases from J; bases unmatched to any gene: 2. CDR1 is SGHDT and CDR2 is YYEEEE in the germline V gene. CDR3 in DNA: TGTGCCAGCAGCGTACTAGCGGAAGAGACCCAGTACTTC. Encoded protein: CASSVLAEETQYF.

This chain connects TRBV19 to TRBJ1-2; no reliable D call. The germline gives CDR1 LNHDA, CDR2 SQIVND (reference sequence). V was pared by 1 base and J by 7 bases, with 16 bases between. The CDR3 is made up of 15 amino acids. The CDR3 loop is CASSIGTVASAGYTF. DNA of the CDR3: TGTGCCAGTAGTATAGGGACGGTCGCCAGTGCTGGCTACACCTTC.

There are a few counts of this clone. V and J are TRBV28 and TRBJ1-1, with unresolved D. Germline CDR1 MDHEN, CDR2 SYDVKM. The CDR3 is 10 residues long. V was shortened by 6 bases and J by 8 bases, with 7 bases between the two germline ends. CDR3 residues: CASRTKEAFF. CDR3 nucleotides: TGTGCCAGCAGGACAAAGGAAGCTTTCTTT.

In nucleotides, the CDR3 is TGTGCCAGCAGTTACGCGGGACTAGGGCGTCAGTACGAGCAGTACTTC. Translation gives CASSYAGLGRQYEQYF. V is TRBV6-5 and J is TRBJ2-7; 8 nucleotides match TRBD2. CDR1 is MNHEY and CDR2 is SVGAGI in the germline V gene. The CDR3 has 16 amino acids. V dropped 2 bases and J dropped 4; count of bases not matched to a gene: 10.

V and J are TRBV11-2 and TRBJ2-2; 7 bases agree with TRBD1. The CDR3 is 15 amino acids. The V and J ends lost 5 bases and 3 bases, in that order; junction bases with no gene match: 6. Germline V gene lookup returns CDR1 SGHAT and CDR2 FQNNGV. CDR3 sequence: CASSPRTGYTGELFF. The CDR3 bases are TGTGCCAGCAGCCCCCGGACAGGATACACCGGGGAGCTGTTTTTT.